What follows are 17 T cell receptor beta chains derived from one specimen sequenced in a study of T cell responses to AZD1222 COVID-19 vaccine. Some clones are missing from TCRdb's copy, which holds only in-frame ones; the method was immunoSEQ multiplex PCR. Of about 150,000 clones in the sample, 75% to 95% are singletons; the top ten hold over 1.5%. Sample: peripheral blood, taken on day 0 of AZD1222 vaccination. These receptors all come from an adult in good health.

CDR3 DNA sequence: TGTGCCAGTAGCAGACAGGACATCTATGGCTACACCTTC. The encoded protein is CASSRQDIYGYTF. V and J are TRBV19 and TRBJ1-2; D might be TRBD1 (6 bases). V lost 6 bases to trimming and J lost 4 bases, with 12 bases between them. Germline-derived CDR1 and CDR2 are LNHDA and SQIVND (reference sequence). The CDR3 covers 13 residues.

A remark on this clone: The same CDR3 arises from other DNA sequences in this sample as well. J is TRBJ2-1 and V is TRBV6-5; 8 bases agree with TRBD2. Germline V gene lookup returns CDR1 MNHEY and CDR2 SVGAGI. The CDR3 runs to 15 residues. V was pared by 6 bases and J by 0 bases, with 4 bases of the junction left unmatched. Here the CDR3 reads CASSPGTSSYNEQFF. CDR3 DNA sequence: TGTGCCAGCAGCCCCGGGACTAGCTCCTACAATGAGCAGTTCTTC.

This clone came up a few times. The chain couples TRBV4-2 to TRBJ2-7; TRBD2 matches 8 bases. Germline CDR1 LGHNA, CDR2 YNFKEQ. J was trimmed by 2 bases and V by 4 bases; bases with no gene match: 10. There are 16 residues in the CDR3. As DNA, the CDR3 is TGTGCCAGCAGCCCAGTCGGGGCGGGAGGCCCCTACGAGCAGTACTTC. This sequence encodes CASSPVGAGGPYEQYF.

This chain uses TRBV28 with TRBJ1-4; D might be TRBD1 (6 bases). CDR1 is MDHEN and CDR2 is SYDVKM in the germline V gene. The V gene lost 5 bases and the J gene lost 3 bases, with 13 bases spanning the gap. The CDR3 is made up of 15 amino acids. Written as DNA, the CDR3 is TGTGCCAGCAGTCTAGGGGGGGCAGCTAATGAAAAACTGTTTTTT. It yields the protein CASSLGGAANEKLFF.

V usage is TRBV7-8 and J usage is TRBJ1-2, with D unresolved. The ends were cut back, 4 bases at V and 12 bases at J, with 15 bases in the middle. The germline V gene encodes CDR1 SGHVS and CDR2 FQNEAQ. This CDR3 region has 12 residues. The CDR3 sequence is CASSSGRLVDTF. The CDR3 coding sequence is TGTGCCAGCAGCTCCGGACGGCTTGTTGACACCTTC.

This rearrangement joins TRBV28 to TRBJ1-1; TRBD1 might be the D (5 bases). Germline assignment: CDR1 MDHEN and CDR2 SYDVKM. V dropped 2 bases and J dropped 11 bases, with 9 bases sitting between them. This CDR3 region has 11 residues. The CDR3 DNA is TGTGCCAGCAGTTTACAGGGTGCGGCTTTCTTT. Protein product: CASSLQGAAFF.

The table lists this clone with a count of one. This chain uses TRBV5-1 with TRBJ2-1; 10 bases are shared with TRBD2. J gave up 4 bases and V 3 bases, and 4 bases lay outside the gene matches. The CDR3 extends over 15 amino acids. Germline values: CDR1 SGHRS, CDR2 YFSETQ. The CDR3 sequence is CASSYGLAEYNEQFF. As DNA, the CDR3 is TGCGCCAGCAGCTATGGACTAGCGGAGTACAATGAGCAGTTCTTC.

CDR3: CASSLVPFTEAFF. In nucleotides, the CDR3 is TGTGCCAGCAGTTTAGTTCCTTTCACTGAAGCTTTCTTT. The genes are TRBV28 and TRBJ1-1; D not certain. This CDR3 is built from 13 residues. Germline values: CDR1 MDHEN, CDR2 SYDVKM. Trimming shortened V by 2 bases and J by 4 bases, and 8 bases separated the two germline ends.

V and J are TRBV14 and TRBJ1-4; D uncertain. V lost 5 bases and J 7 bases, leaving 11 bases between the germline ends. From germline, CDR1 is SGHDN and CDR2 FVKESK. The CDR3 contains 13 residues. CDR3 sequence: CASSNGPFEKLFF. CDR3 sequence (DNA): TGTGCCAGCAGCAACGGACCTTTTGAAAAACTGTTTTTT.

V usage is TRBV20-1 and J usage is TRBJ2-5, with TRBD2 matching 8 bases. Germline loops: CDR1 DFQATT, CDR2 SNEGSKA (reference sequence). Germline trimming cut 3 bases from V and 4 bases from J; bases unmatched to any gene: 4. This CDR3 is built from 13 residues. The CDR3 DNA reads TGCAGTGCTAGTACGGGGGGGCGAGAGACCCAGTACTTC. This gives the protein CSASTGGRETQYF.

The rearrangement joins TRBV24-1 to TRBJ1-1; 7 positions match TRBD1. Germline loops: CDR1 KGHDR, CDR2 SFDVKD. CDR3 length equals 15 residues. Trimming at V came to 4 bases and at J to 1 base, leaving 5 bases not matched to a gene. CDR3 nucleotides: TGTGCCACCAGTGACCGACGGACAGGGAACACTGAAGCTTTCTTT. This encodes CATSDRRTGNTEAFF.

The V gene is TRBV6-1, the J gene TRBJ2-7; 9 nucleotides align to TRBD2. V shed 2 bases and J 4 bases; nucleotides not matched to a gene: 9. The CDR3 is 16 residues long. Germline lookup yields CDR1 MNHNS and CDR2 SASEGT. The CDR3 sequence: CASSEPSSGSSYEQYF. The DNA of the CDR3 is TGTGCCAGCAGTGAACCTAGTAGCGGGAGTTCATACGAGCAGTACTTC.

This clone was observed once. V and J are TRBV7-3 and TRBJ1-2, with 7 nucleotides matching TRBD1. Germline CDR1 is SGHTA and CDR2 is FQGTGA. The CDR3 runs 13 residues. With 5 bases clipped from V and 3 bases from J, the junction kept 3 bases outside the gene matches. The CDR3 sequence: CASSPGTDYGYTF. Written as DNA, the CDR3 is TGTGCCAGCAGCCCAGGGACAGACTATGGCTACACCTTC.

The V call is TRBV24-1, the J call TRBJ2-5, with D possibly being TRBD2 (5 bases). This CDR3 region has 15 residues. V lost 4 bases, J lost 0 bases, and 11 bases lay in between. Germline assignment: CDR1 KGHDR and CDR2 SFDVKD. The chain's CDR3 is CATSERAENQETQYF. The CDR3 DNA reads as TGTGCCACCAGTGAGCGGGCGGAAAACCAAGAGACCCAGTACTTC.

The chain recombines TRBV28 with TRBJ2-7; D may be TRBD1 or TRBD2 (5 bases each). The CDR3 is 14 amino acids. Per germline, CDR1 MDHEN and CDR2 SYDVKM. Trimming cost V 5 bases and J 2 bases, with 13 bases left between them. Here the CDR3 reads CASSPWDQPYEQYF. The CDR3 DNA reads as TGTGCCAGCAGTCCTTGGGACCAACCCTACGAGCAGTACTTC.

The CDR3 loop reads CASSGEKGAYYGYTF. Here the CDR3 DNA reads TGTGCCAGCAGTGGGGAGAAGGGGGCCTACTATGGCTACACCTTC. The gene calls are TRBV28 and TRBJ1-2, with 7 bases matching TRBD1. V trimming: 5 bases; J trimming: 3 bases; junction bases outside the gene matches: 9. Per germline, CDR1 MDHEN and CDR2 SYDVKM. This CDR3 has 15 amino acids.

This clone was found once. CDR3 sequence (DNA): TGCGCCAGCAGCTCGAGGTCCTCGGGAACCTATAGCACTGAAGCTTTCTTT. Translated: CASSSRSSGTYSTEAFF. The rearrangement links TRBV5-1 to TRBJ1-1; D is unclear. With 3 bases removed from V and 4 bases from J, the gap between germline ends came to 22 bases. The CDR3 spans 17 residues. The germline CDR1 and CDR2 sequences are SGHRS and YFSETQ.